This entry features one T cell receptor beta chain sequence. The data belong to a study of regulatory T cells in long-lasting Graves disease. Specified time point: newly diagnosed GD, antithyroid drugs for less than 3 months. Generation of the TCR library employed RNA extracted from PBMCs. Researchers made TCR beta libraries by using iRepertoire HTBI primers and running Arm-PCR on CDR3 regions. TCRdb re-derived calls from the multiplex PCR reads in MiXCR, one entry per CDR3 protein. Of approximately 490,000 distinct CDR3 sequences in the sample, roughly 15% were seen once. Trimming took 3 bases from V and 4 from J; bases not matched to a gene: 1. In germline, CDR1 is LNHNV, CDR2 YYDKDF (reference sequence). This CDR3 has 14 residues. These data are also associated with another study on T cells in Graves' hyperthyroidism and ophthalmopathy.

The sample here was peripheral blood mononuclear cells (PBMCs), taken at new diagnosis, from a patient treated with antithyroid drugs. The sequence came from a middle-aged man with Graves disease. This sequence joins TRBV15 and TRBJ2-2; 8 bases line up with TRBD1. The CDR3 nucleotides read TGTGCCACCAGCAGGACAGGGGTCACCGGGGAGCTGTTTTTT. It specifies CATSRTGVTGELFF.